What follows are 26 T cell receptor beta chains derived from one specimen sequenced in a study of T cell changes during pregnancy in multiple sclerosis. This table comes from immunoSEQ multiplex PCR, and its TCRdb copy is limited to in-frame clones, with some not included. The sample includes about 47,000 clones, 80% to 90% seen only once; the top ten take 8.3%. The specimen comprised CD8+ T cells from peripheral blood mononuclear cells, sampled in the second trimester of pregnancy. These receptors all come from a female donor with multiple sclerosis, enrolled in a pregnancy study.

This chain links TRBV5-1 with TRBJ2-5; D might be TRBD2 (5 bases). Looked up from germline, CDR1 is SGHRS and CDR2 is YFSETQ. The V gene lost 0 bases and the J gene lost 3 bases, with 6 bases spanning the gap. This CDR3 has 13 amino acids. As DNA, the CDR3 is TGCGCCAGCAGCTTGGTGAGGGAAGAGACCCAGTACTTC. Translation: CASSLVREETQYF. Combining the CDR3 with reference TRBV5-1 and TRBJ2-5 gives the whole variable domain KAGVTQTPRYLIKTRGQQVTLSCSPISGHRSVSWYQQTPGQGLQFLFEYFSETQRNKGNFPGRFSGRQFSNSRSEMNVSTLELGDSALYLCASSLVREETQYFGPGTRLLVL.

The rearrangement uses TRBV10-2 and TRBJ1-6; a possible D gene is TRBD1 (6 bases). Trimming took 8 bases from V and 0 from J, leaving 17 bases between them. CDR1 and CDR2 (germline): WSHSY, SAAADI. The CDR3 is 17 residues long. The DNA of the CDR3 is TGCGCCAGCGAAGACAGGCTAACTAGCTCCTATAATTCACCCCTCCACTTT. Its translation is CASEDRLTSSYNSPLHF.

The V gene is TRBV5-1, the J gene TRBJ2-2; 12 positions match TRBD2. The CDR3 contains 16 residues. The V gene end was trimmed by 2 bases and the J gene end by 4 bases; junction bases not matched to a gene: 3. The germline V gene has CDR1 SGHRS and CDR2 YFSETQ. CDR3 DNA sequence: TGCGCCAGCAGCTTAGTGACTAGCGGGGGCACCGGGGAGCTGTTTTTT. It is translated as CASSLVTSGGTGELFF.

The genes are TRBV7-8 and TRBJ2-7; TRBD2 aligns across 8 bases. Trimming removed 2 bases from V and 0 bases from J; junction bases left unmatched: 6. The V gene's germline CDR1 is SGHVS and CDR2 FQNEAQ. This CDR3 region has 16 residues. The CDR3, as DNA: TGTGCCAGCAGCTTACTGGTCGCGGGGGGCTCCTACGAGCAGTACTTC. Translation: CASSLLVAGGSYEQYF. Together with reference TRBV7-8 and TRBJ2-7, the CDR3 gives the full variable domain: GAGVSQSPRYKVAKRGQDVALRCDPISGHVSLFWYQQALGQGPEFLTYFQNEAQLDKSGLPSDRFFAERPEGSVSTLKIQRTQQEDSAVYLCASSLLVAGGSYEQYFGPGTRLTVT.

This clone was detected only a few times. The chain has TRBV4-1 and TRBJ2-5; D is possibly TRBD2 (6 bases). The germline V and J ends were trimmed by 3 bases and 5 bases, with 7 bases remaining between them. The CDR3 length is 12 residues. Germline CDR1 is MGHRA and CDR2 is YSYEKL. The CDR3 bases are TGCGCCAGCAGCCAGGAGGGGGAGACCCAGTACTTC. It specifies CASSQEGETQYF.

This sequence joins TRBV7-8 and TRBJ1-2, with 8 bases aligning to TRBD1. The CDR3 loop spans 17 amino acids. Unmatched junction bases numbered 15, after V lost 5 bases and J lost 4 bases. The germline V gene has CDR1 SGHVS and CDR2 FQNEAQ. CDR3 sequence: CASSPDLRTGWFYGYTF. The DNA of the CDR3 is TGTGCCAGCAGCCCCGACCTTCGGACAGGGTGGTTCTATGGCTACACCTTC.

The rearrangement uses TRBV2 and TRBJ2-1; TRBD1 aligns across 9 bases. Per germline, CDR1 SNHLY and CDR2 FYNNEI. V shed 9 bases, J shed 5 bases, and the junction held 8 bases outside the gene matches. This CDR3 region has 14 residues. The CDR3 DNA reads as TGTGCCAGACAGGGGGCGACTGTCCACAATGAGCAGTTCTTC. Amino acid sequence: CARQGATVHNEQFF.

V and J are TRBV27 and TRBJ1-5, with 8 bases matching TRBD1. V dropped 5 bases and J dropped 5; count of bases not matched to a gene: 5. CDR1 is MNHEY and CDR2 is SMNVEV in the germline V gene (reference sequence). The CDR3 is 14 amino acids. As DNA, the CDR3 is TGTGCCAGCAGTGCAGGGGGCGCTTATCAGCCCCAGCATTTT. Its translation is CASSAGGAYQPQHF.

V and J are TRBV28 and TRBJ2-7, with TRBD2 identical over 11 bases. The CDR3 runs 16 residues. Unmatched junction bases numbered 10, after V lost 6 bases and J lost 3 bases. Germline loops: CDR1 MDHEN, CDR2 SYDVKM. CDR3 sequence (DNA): TGTGCCAGCAGATTAGCGGGGGGGCCGACATTCTACGAGCAGTACTTC. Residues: CASRLAGGPTFYEQYF. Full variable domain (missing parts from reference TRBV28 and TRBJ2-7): DVKVTQSSRYLVKRTGEKVFLECVQDMDHENMFWYRQDPGLGLRLIYFSYDVKMKEKGDIPEGYSVSREKKERFSLILESASTNQTSMYLCASRLAGGPTFYEQYFGPGTRLTVT.

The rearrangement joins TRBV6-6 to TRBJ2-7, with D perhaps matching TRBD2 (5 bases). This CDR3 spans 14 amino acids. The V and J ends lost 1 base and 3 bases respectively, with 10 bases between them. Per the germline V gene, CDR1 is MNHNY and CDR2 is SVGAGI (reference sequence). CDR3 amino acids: CASSYFEGNYEQYF. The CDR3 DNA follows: TGTGCCAGCAGTTACTTTGAGGGAAACTACGAGCAGTACTTC.

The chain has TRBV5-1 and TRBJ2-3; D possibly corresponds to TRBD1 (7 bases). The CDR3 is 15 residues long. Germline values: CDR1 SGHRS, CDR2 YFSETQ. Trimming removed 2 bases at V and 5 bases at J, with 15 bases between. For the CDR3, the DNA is TGCGCCAGCAGCTTAGAAAGCCAGGGGGGAGATACGCAGTATTTT. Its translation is CASSLESQGGDTQYF.

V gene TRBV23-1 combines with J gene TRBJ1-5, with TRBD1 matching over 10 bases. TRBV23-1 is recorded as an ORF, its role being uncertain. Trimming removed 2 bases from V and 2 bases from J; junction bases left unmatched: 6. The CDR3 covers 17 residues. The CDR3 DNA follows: TGCGCCAGCAGTCAACCGGGACAGGGGCGTTGCAATCAGCCCCAGCATTTT. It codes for CASSQPGQGRCNQPQHF.

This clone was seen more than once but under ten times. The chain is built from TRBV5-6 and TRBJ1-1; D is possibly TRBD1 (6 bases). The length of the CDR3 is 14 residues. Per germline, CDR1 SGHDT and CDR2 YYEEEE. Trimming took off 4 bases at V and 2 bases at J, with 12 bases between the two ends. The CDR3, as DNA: TGTGCCAGCAGCCGAGGGACATTAAACACTGAAGCTTTCTTT. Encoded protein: CASSRGTLNTEAFF.

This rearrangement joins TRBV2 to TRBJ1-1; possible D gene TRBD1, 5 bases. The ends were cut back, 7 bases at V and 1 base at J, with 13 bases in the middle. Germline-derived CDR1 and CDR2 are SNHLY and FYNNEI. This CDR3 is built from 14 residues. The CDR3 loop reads CASIPDSQNTEAFF. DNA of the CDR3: TGTGCCAGCATCCCAGACAGCCAGAACACTGAAGCTTTCTTT.

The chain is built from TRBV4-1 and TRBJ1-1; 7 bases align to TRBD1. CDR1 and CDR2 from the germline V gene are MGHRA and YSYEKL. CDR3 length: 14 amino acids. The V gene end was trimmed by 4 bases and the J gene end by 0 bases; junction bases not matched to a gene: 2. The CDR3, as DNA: TGCGCCAGCAGCCTGGGACAGATGAACACTGAAGCTTTCTTT. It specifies CASSLGQMNTEAFF.

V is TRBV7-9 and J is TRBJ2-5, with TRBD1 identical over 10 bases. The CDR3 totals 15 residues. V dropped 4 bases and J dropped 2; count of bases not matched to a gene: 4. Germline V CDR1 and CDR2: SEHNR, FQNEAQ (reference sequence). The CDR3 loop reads CASSSTGQGQETQYF. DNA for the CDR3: TGTGCCAGCAGCTCTACGGGACAGGGGCAAGAGACCCAGTACTTC.

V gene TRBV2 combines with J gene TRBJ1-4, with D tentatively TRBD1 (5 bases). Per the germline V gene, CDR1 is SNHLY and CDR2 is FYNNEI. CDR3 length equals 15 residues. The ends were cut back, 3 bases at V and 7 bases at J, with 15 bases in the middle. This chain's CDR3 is CASSDGAGGTEKLFF. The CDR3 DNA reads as TGTGCCAGCAGTGACGGGGCAGGAGGGACTGAAAAACTGTTTTTT. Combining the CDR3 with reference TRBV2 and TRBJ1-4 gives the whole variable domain EPEVTQTPSHQVTQMGQEVILRCVPISNHLYFYWYRQILGQKVEFLVSFYNNEISEKSEIFDDQFSVERPDGSNFTLKIRSTKLEDSAMYFCASSDGAGGTEKLFFGSGTQLSVL.

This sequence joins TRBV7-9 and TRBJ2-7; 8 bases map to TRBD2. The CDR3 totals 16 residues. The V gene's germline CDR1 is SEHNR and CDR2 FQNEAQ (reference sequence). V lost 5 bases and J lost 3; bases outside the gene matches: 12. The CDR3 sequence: CASSLVTSGIDYEQYF. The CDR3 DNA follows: TGTGCCAGCAGCCTGGTAACTAGCGGAATAGACTACGAGCAGTACTTC.

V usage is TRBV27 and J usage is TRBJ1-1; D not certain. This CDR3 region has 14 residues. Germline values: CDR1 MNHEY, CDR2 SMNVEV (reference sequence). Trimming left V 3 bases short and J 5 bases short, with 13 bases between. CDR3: CASSLPGGGTEAFF. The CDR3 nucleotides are TGTGCCAGCAGTTTGCCTGGTGGCGGGACTGAAGCTTTCTTT.

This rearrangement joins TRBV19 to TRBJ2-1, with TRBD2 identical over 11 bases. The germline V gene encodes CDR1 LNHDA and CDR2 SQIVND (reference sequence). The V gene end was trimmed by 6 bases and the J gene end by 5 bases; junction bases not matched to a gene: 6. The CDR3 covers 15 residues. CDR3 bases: TGTGCCAGTAGGGAACTAGCGGGGGTGGACAATGAGCAGTTCTTC. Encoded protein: CASRELAGVDNEQFF.

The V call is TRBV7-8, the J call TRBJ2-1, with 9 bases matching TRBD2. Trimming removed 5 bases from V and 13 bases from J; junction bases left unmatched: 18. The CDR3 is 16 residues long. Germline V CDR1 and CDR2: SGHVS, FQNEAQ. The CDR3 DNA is TGTGCCAGCAGCCCATTAGAGACCGGGACTAGCATCTATCAGTTCTTC. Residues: CASSPLETGTSIYQFF.

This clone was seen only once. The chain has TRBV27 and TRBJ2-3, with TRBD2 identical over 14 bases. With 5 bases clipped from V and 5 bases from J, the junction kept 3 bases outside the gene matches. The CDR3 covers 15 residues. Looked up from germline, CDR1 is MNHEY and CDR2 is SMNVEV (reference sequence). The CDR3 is CASSPGTSGGDTQYF. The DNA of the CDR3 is TGTGCCAGCAGTCCCGGGACTAGCGGGGGAGATACGCAGTATTTT.

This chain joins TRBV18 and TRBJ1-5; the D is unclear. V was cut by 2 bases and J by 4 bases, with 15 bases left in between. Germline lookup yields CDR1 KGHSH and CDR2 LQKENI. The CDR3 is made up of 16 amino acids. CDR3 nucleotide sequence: TGTGCCAGCTCACCAGACGAGGTCGGTGATAATCAGCCCCAGCATTTT. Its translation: CASSPDEVGDNQPQHF.

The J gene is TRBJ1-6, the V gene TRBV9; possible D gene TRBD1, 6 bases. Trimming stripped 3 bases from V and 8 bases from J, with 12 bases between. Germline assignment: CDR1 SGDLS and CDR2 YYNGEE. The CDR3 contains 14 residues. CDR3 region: CASSEGDNYSPLHF. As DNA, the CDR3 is TGTGCCAGCAGCGAGGGGGATAACTATTCACCCCTCCACTTT.

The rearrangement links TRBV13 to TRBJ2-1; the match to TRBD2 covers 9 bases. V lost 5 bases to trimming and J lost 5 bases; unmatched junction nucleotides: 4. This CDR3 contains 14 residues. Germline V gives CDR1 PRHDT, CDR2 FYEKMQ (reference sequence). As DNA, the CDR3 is TGTGCCAGCAGCACAGGGACTAGCCACAATGAGCAGTTCTTC. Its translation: CASSTGTSHNEQFF. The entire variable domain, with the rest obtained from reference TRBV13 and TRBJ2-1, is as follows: AAGVIQSPRHLIKEKRETATLKCYPIPRHDTVYWYQQGPGQDPQFLISFYEKMQSDKGSIPDRFSAQQFSDYHSELNMSSLELGDSALYFCASSTGTSHNEQFFGPGTRLTVL.

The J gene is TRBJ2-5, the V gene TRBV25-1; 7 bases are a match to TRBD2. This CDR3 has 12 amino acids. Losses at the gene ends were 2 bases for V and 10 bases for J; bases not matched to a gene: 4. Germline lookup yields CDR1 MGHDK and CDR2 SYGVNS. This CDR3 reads CASSEPTSVQYF. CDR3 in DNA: TGTGCCAGCAGTGAACCTACTAGCGTCCAGTACTTC.